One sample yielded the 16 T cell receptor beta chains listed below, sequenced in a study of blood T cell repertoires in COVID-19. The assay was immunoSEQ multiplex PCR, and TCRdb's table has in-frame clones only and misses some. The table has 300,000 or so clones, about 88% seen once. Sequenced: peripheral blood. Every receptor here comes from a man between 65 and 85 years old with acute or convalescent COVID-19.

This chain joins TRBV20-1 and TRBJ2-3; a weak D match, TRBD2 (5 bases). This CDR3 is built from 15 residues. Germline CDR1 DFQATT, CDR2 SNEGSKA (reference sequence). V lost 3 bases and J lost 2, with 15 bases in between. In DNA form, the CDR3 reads TGCAGTGCTAGTGGTATTGAGGACTTCACAGATACGCAGTATTTT. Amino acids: CSASGIEDFTDTQYF.

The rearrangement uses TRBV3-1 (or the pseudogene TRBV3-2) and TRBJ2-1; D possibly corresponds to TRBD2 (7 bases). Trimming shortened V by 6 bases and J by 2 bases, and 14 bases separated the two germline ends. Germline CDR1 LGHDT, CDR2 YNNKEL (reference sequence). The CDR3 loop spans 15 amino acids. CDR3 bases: TGTGCCAGCAGTCGAGGGGGGGGACCCTACAATGAGCAGTTCTTC. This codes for CASSRGGGPYNEQFF.

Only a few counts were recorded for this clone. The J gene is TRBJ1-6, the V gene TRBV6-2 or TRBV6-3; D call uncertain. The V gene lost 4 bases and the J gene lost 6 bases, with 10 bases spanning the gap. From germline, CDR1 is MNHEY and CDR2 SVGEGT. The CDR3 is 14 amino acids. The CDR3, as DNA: TGTGCCAGCAGTTCGCGGGGAACTAATTCACCCCTCCACTTT. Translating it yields CASSSRGTNSPLHF.

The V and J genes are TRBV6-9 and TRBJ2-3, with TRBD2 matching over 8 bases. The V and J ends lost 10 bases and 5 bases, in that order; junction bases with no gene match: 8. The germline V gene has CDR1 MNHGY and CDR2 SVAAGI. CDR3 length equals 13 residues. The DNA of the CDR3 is TGTGCCACCCAGACTAGCGACGGAGATACGCAGTATTTT. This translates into CATQTSDGDTQYF.

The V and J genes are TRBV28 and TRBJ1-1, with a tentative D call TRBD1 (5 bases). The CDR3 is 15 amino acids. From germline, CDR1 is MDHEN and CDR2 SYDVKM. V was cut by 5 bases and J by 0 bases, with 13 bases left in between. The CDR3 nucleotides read TGTGCCAGCAGTCTACCAGGGCACATGAACACTGAAGCTTTCTTT. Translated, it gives CASSLPGHMNTEAFF. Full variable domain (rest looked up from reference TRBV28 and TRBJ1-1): DVKVTQSSRYLVKRTGEKVFLECVQDMDHENMFWYRQDPGLGLRLIYFSYDVKMKEKGDIPEGYSVSREKKERFSLILESASTNQTSMYLCASSLPGHMNTEAFFGQGTRLTVV.

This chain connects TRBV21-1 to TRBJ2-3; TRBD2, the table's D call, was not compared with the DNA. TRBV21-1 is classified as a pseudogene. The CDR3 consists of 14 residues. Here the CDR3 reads CASSNRGATDTQYF. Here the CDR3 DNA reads TGTGCCAGCAGCAACCGAGGAGCCACAGATACGCAGTATTTT.

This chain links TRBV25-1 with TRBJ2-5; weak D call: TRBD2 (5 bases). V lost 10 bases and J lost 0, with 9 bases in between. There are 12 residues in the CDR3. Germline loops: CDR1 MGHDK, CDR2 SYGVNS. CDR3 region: CATADYQETQYF. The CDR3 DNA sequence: TGTGCCACCGCGGACTACCAAGAGACCCAGTACTTC.

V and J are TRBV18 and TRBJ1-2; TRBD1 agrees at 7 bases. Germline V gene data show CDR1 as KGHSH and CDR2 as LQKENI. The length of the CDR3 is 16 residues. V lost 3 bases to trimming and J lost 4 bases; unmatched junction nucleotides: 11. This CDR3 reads CASSPYDRVGLYGYTF. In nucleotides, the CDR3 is TGTGCCAGCTCACCCTATGACAGGGTAGGCCTCTATGGCTACACCTTC.

This CDR3 is CAWRKGQGPNEKLFF. The CDR3 DNA reads as TGTGCCTGGAGAAAGGGACAGGGGCCCAATGAAAAACTGTTTTTT. The chain recombines TRBV30 with TRBJ1-4; TRBD1 matches at 10 bases. Trimming removed 3 bases from V and 5 bases from J; junction bases left unmatched: 6. CDR1 is GTSNPN and CDR2 is SVGIG in the germline V gene (reference sequence). This CDR3 region has 15 residues.

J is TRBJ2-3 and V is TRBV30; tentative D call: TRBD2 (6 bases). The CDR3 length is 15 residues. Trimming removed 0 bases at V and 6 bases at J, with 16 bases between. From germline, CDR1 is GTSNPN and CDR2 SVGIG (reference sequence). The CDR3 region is CAWSVPRARGDTQYF. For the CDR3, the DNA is TGTGCCTGGAGTGTACCCAGGGCCCGGGGGGATACGCAGTATTTT.

The CDR3 region is CASSPQVTDNSPLHF. The CDR3, as DNA: TGTGCCAGCTCACCACAGGTCACAGATAATTCACCCCTCCACTTT. The chain employs TRBV18 and TRBJ1-6, with D unresolved. Looked up from germline, CDR1 is KGHSH and CDR2 is LQKENI. V was shortened by 1 base and J by 5 bases, with 9 bases between the two germline ends. The CDR3 spans 15 residues. The whole variable domain, remainder taken from reference TRBV18 and TRBJ1-6, is NAGVMQNPRHLVRRRGQEARLRCSPMKGHSHVYWYRQLPEEGLKFMVYLQKENIIDESGMPKERFSAEFPKEGPSILRIQQVVRGDSAAYFCASSPQVTDNSPLHFGNGTRLTVT.

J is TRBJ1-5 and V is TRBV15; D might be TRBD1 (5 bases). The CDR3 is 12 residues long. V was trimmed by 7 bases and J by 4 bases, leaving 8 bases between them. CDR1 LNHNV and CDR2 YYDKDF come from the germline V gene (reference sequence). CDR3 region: CATKTANQPQHF. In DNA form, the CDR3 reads TGTGCCACCAAGACAGCTAATCAGCCCCAGCATTTT.

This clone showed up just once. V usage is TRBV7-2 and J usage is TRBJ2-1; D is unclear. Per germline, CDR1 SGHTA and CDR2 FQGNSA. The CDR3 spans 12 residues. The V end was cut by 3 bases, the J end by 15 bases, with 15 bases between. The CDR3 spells CASSFTGRGWFF. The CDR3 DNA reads TGTGCCAGCAGCTTTACTGGTAGAGGTTGGTTCTTC.

Here the CDR3 reads CASSHLRQGLNEKLFF. The DNA for the CDR3 is TGCGCCAGCAGCCATCTAAGACAGGGCCTCAATGAAAAACTGTTTTTT. The V call is TRBV4-3, the J call TRBJ1-4, with 7 bases aligning to TRBD1. V lost 3 bases to trimming and J lost 5 bases; unmatched junction nucleotides: 9. Germline CDR1 and CDR2: LGHNA and YSLEER. The CDR3 is made up of 16 amino acids.

CDR3 bases: TGTGCCTGGAGTAAAACGGGGGCCGGGGAGCTGTTTTTT. Translating gives CAWSKTGAGELFF. The rearrangement links TRBV30 to TRBJ2-2; possible D gene TRBD2, 6 bases. CDR3 size: 13 residues. The germline CDR1 and CDR2 sequences are GTSNPN and SVGIG (reference sequence). Trimming left V 2 bases short and J 6 bases short, with 10 bases between.

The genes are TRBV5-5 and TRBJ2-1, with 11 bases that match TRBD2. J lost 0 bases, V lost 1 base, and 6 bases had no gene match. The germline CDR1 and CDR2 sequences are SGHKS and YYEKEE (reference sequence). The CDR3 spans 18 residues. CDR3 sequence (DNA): TGTGCCAGCAGCTTGTTTCGGACTAGCGGGTTCTCCTACAATGAGCAGTTCTTC. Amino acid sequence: CASSLFRTSGFSYNEQFF.